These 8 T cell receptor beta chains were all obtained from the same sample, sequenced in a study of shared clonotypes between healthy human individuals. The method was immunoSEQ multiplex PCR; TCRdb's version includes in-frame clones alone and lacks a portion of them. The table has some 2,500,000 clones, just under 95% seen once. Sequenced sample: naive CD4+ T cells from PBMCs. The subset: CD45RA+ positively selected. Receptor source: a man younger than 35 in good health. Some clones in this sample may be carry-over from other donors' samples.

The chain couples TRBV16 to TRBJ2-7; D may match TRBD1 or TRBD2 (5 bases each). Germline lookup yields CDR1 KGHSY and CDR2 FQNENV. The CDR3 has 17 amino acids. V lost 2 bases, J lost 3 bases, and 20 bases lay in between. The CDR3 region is CASSQRKSGTVFYEQYF. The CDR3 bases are TGTGCCAGCAGCCAAAGAAAATCCGGGACGGTTTTCTACGAGCAGTACTTC.

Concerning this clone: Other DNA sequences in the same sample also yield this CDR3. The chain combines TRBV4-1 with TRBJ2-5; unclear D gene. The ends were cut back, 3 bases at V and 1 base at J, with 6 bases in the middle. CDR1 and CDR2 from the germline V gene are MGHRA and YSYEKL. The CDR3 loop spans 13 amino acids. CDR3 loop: CASSQAVQETQYF. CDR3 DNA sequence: TGCGCCAGCAGCCAGGCAGTCCAAGAGACCCAGTACTTC.

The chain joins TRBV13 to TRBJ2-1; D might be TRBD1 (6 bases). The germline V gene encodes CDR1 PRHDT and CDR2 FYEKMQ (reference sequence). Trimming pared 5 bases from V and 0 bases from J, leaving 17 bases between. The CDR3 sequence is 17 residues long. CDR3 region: CASSPRQVTRSYNEQFF. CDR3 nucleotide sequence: TGTGCCAGCAGCCCCCGACAGGTAACCCGCTCCTACAATGAGCAGTTCTTC.

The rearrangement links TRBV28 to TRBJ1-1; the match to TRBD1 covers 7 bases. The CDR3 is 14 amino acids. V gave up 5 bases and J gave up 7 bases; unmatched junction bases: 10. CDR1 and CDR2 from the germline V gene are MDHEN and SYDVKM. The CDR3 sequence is CASSPYGQAYEAFF. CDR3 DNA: TGTGCCAGCAGTCCGTATGGACAGGCTTATGAAGCTTTCTTT.

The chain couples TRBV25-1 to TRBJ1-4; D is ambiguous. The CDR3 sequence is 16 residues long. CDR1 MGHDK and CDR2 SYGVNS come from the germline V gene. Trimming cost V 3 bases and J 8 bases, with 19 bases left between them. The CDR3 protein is CASSDAIGFSAEKLFF. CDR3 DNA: TGTGCCAGCAGTGACGCAATTGGGTTTTCCGCGGAAAAACTGTTTTTT.

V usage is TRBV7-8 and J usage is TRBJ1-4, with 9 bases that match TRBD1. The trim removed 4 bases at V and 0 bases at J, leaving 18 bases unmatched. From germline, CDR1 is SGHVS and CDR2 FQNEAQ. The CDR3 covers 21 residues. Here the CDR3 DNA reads TGTGCCAGCAGCTCTCAATACAGAGACAGGGGGTGGCAGCCAACTAATGAAAAACTGTTTTTT. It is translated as CASSSQYRDRGWQPTNEKLFF.

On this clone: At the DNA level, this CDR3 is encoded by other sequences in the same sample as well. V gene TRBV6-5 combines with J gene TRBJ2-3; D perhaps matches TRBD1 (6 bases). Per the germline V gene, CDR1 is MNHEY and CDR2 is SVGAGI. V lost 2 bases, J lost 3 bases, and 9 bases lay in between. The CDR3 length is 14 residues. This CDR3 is CASSYTRGTDTQYF. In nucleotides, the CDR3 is TGTGCCAGCAGTTACACCAGGGGAACAGATACGCAGTATTTT.

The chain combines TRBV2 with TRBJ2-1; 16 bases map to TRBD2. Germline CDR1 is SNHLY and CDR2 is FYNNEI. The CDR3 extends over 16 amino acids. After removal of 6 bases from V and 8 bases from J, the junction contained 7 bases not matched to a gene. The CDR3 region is CASRAGTSGRGYEQFF. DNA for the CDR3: TGTGCCAGCAGAGCCGGGACTAGCGGGAGGGGGTATGAGCAGTTCTTC.